One sample yielded the 30 T cell receptor beta chains listed below, sequenced in a study of shared clonotypes between healthy human individuals. Generated by immunoSEQ multiplex PCR, the TCRdb table keeps only in-frame clones and is missing some. The sample has approximately 740,000 clones, 80% to 95% seen once. CD45RO-negative cells were positively selected for CCR7, leaving out terminally differentiated effector memory CD45RA+ cells. The source material was naive CD8+ T cells sorted from blood. The source is a man aged 25-40 years in good health.

This clone has just one count. The rearrangement joins TRBV6-6 to TRBJ2-3; 10 bases match TRBD2. Germline CDR1 is MNHNY and CDR2 is SVGAGI (reference sequence). V was clipped by 0 bases and J by 4 bases; unmatched bases: 4. The CDR3 loop spans 16 amino acids. This CDR3 is CASSYSSGRAADTQYF. In DNA, the CDR3 is TGTGCCAGCAGTTACTCAAGCGGGAGGGCGGCAGATACGCAGTATTTT.

The chain links TRBV27 to TRBJ2-4, with D tentatively TRBD2 (6 bases). The CDR3 is 14 residues long. The germline V gene has CDR1 MNHEY and CDR2 SMNVEV (reference sequence). Deletions cut 7 bases from V and 1 base from J, with 11 bases between. The CDR3 nucleotides read TGTGCCAGCATCGCGGGGCGGGCCAAAAACATTCAGTACTTC. Amino acid sequence: CASIAGRAKNIQYF.

The CDR3 region is CASSYSRSRIDQPQHF. The CDR3 DNA sequence: TGTGCCAGCAGTTACTCAAGGTCCAGAATCGATCAGCCCCAGCATTTT. The chain uses TRBV6-6 and TRBJ1-5; D gene ambiguous. The V gene's germline CDR1 is MNHNY and CDR2 SVGAGI (reference sequence). This CDR3 is 16 amino acids long. With 0 bases removed from V and 5 bases from J, the gap between germline ends came to 14 bases.

V usage is TRBV14 and J usage is TRBJ1-1, with 10 bases that match TRBD1. Germline V lookup: CDR1 SGHDN, CDR2 FVKESK. The length of the CDR3 is 17 residues. Unmatched junction bases numbered 6, after V lost 2 bases and J lost 0 bases. The DNA of the CDR3 is TGTGCCAGCAGCCAAAAGGGGACAGGGGTCATGAACACTGAAGCTTTCTTT. This translates into CASSQKGTGVMNTEAFF.

The rearrangement joins TRBV19 to TRBJ2-7, with 8 bases identical to TRBD1. The length of the CDR3 is 15 residues. V lost 5 bases and J lost 4; bases outside the gene matches: 10. Germline CDR1 reads LNHDA; CDR2 reads SQIVND (reference sequence). CDR3 in amino acids: CASSLQGGRVYEQYF. The CDR3 DNA is TGTGCCAGTAGTTTACAGGGGGGCCGAGTGTACGAGCAGTACTTC.

Comment on this clone: Other DNA variants within this sample encode the same CDR3. The chain recombines TRBV27 with TRBJ1-1; TRBD1 is a possible D gene (6 bases). Deletions cut 5 bases from V and 0 bases from J, with 10 bases between. Germline CDR1 MNHEY, CDR2 SMNVEV (reference sequence). The CDR3 has 14 amino acids. CDR3 in DNA: TGTGCCAGCAGTCCCACAGGGTTGAACACTGAAGCTTTCTTT. Translation: CASSPTGLNTEAFF.

This rearrangement joins TRBV25-1 to TRBJ1-2, with D unclear. V lost 4 bases and J lost 8, with 14 bases in between. CDR3 length: 13 amino acids. Germline CDR1 is MGHDK and CDR2 is SYGVNS. CDR3: CASSGPGPRGYTF. In DNA, the CDR3 is TGTGCCAGCAGTGGCCCGGGCCCAAGAGGCTACACCTTC.

The chain recombines TRBV6-5 with TRBJ2-7; 7 nucleotides match TRBD1. Germline CDR1 is MNHEY and CDR2 is SVGAGI. The CDR3 consists of 13 residues. The ends lost 5 bases at V and 4 bases at J; junction bases unmatched: 5. CDR3: CASSKDREYEQYF. DNA for the CDR3: TGTGCCAGCAGTAAAGACAGGGAATACGAGCAGTACTTC.

A single count supports this clone. The chain couples TRBV5-1 to TRBJ2-2, with a possible D match to TRBD1 (6 bases). Trimming pared 0 bases from V and 6 bases from J, leaving 15 bases between. The germline gives CDR1 SGHRS, CDR2 YFSETQ. The CDR3 contains 16 residues. The CDR3 nucleotides read TGCGCCAGCAGCTTGGAAGCGTATGGGGGCCCCGGGGAGCTGTTTTTT. Translating it yields CASSLEAYGGPGELFF.

The J gene is TRBJ2-5, the V gene TRBV15, with no clear D. In germline, CDR1 is LNHNV, CDR2 YYDKDF (reference sequence). V lost 0 bases and J lost 5, with 13 bases in between. The CDR3 covers 15 residues. In DNA form, the CDR3 reads TGTGCCACCAGCAGAGATATCCCGGGCCGGGAGACCCAGTACTTC. It codes for CATSRDIPGRETQYF.

This clone was seen repeatedly, ten times or more. The chain combines TRBV25-1 with TRBJ1-1; D is uncertain. V gave up 5 bases and J gave up 1 base, with 11 bases separating them. Germline-derived CDR1 and CDR2 are MGHDK and SYGVNS. CDR3 length equals 14 residues. The CDR3 region has the DNA TGTGCCAGCAGTAATTACAACGAGAACACTGAAGCTTTCTTT. Its translation: CASSNYNENTEAFF.

This chain links TRBV7-6 with TRBJ2-1; a weak D match, TRBD2 (6 bases). The CDR3 is made up of 16 amino acids. Germline-derived CDR1 and CDR2 are SGHVS and FNYEAQ. Trimming cost V 1 base and J 0 bases, with 10 bases left between them. Here the CDR3 DNA reads TGTGCCAGCAGCTTAGTGGGGGGTGGCTCCTACAATGAGCAGTTCTTC. It codes for CASSLVGGGSYNEQFF.

The gene calls are TRBV6-5 and TRBJ1-2; possible D gene TRBD1, 5 bases. Germline V gives CDR1 MNHEY, CDR2 SVGAGI. The CDR3 runs to 14 residues. The V end was cut by 6 bases, the J end by 8 bases, with 19 bases between. The CDR3 region is CASSNAGPSRGYTF. CDR3 DNA sequence: TGTGCCAGCAGCAACGCAGGGCCCTCTCGGGGCTACACCTTC.

The chain combines TRBV5-1 with TRBJ2-2; D assignment may be TRBD1 or TRBD2 (6 bases each). The CDR3 is 15 amino acids. From germline, CDR1 is SGHRS and CDR2 YFSETQ. Trimming removed 2 bases from V and 2 bases from J, with 10 bases in between. For the CDR3, the DNA is TGCGCCAGCAGCTTTAGGGGGGCTAACACCGGGGAGCTGTTTTTT. This gives the protein CASSFRGANTGELFF.

The chain has TRBV21-1 and TRBJ2-4. TRBV21-1 is shown as a pseudogene. The CDR3 spans 16 residues. In nucleotides, the CDR3 is TGTGCCAGCAGCAAAGGGGAAGTTCGGGCCAAAAACATTCAGTACTTC. It yields the protein CASSKGEVRAKNIQYF.

This clone was picked up one time. V gene TRBV15 combines with J gene TRBJ2-3; no firm D call. Trimming cost V 0 bases and J 3 bases, with 7 bases left between them. Germline V CDR1 and CDR2: LNHNV, YYDKDF (reference sequence). The CDR3 totals 14 residues. In DNA, the CDR3 is TGTGCCACCAGCAGAGATTCAAGAACAGATACGCAGTATTTT. Protein: CATSRDSRTDTQYF.

The chain joins TRBV14 to TRBJ2-1, with D tentatively TRBD2 (6 bases). V lost 1 base, J lost 0 bases, and 19 bases lay in between. The CDR3 extends over 19 amino acids. Germline V gives CDR1 SGHDN, CDR2 FVKESK. CDR3 amino acids: CASSQVSGTGTHSYNEQFF. DNA for the CDR3: TGTGCCAGCAGCCAAGTTTCAGGGACCGGGACTCACTCCTACAATGAGCAGTTCTTC.

This chain uses TRBV14 with TRBJ2-5; 7 positions agree with TRBD2. CDR1 is SGHDN, CDR2 FVKESK, per germline. The V and J ends lost 3 bases and 2 bases, in that order; junction bases with no gene match: 3. CDR3 size: 14 residues. The DNA of the CDR3 is TGTGCCAGCAGCCAGGATAGCGGGCAAGAGACCCAGTACTTC. This gives the protein CASSQDSGQETQYF.

The rearrangement links TRBV7-9 to TRBJ2-7; 9 bases are a match to TRBD1. The length of the CDR3 is 15 residues. In germline, CDR1 is SEHNR, CDR2 FQNEAQ (reference sequence). With 4 bases clipped from V and 7 bases from J, the junction kept 11 bases outside the gene matches. The CDR3 nucleotides read TGTGCCAGCAGCTCAAGACAGGGGGACCCCTGGGAGCAGTACTTC. Translated: CASSSRQGDPWEQYF.

This clone is a singleton in its sample. This chain links TRBV7-9 with TRBJ2-7; tentative D call: TRBD2 (6 bases). The length of the CDR3 is 14 residues. Germline V gene sequence: CDR1 SEHNR, CDR2 FQNEAQ (reference sequence). Between the trimmed V and J ends, which lost 5 bases and 6 bases, there was a span of 17 bases. In nucleotides, the CDR3 is TGTGCCAGCAGCCAAGGGGCCGGGGGAGTCGAGCAGTACTTC. This sequence encodes CASSQGAGGVEQYF.

The chain couples TRBV6-1 to TRBJ1-5, with a weak D call TRBD1 (6 bases). The CDR3 is 16 residues long. V lost 2 bases and J lost 0, with 11 bases in between. Germline CDR1 and CDR2: MNHNS and SASEGT. CDR3 region: CASSEWGTHSNQPQHF. In DNA form, the CDR3 reads TGTGCCAGCAGTGAATGGGGGACACATAGCAATCAGCCCCAGCATTTT.

V and J are TRBV28 and TRBJ2-3; D is unresolved. Trimming pared 5 bases from V and 1 base from J, leaving 7 bases between. CDR1 and CDR2 from the germline V gene are MDHEN and SYDVKM. CDR3 length equals 13 residues. The CDR3 bases are TGTGCCAGCAGTCCCTGGGGCACAGATACGCAGTATTTT. As protein: CASSPWGTDTQYF.

The chain couples TRBV7-8 to TRBJ2-4; D not resolved. Germline lookup yields CDR1 SGHVS and CDR2 FQNEAQ. This CDR3 has 18 residues. Trimming took 1 base from V and 4 from J, leaving 20 bases between them. Here the CDR3 reads CASSLGVQVVSRKNIQYF. The CDR3, as DNA: TGTGCCAGCAGCTTAGGTGTCCAAGTAGTCAGTAGGAAAAACATTCAGTACTTC.

This chain joins TRBV11-2 and TRBJ2-2; the D gene is possibly TRBD2 (5 bases). Germline lookup yields CDR1 SGHAT and CDR2 FQNNGV. V was clipped by 3 bases and J by 0 bases, with 14 bases between them. The CDR3 is 17 amino acids. The DNA for the CDR3 is TGTGCCAGCAGCTTCGACTCCCTAGCCTCGAACACCGGGGAGCTGTTTTTT. This gives the protein CASSFDSLASNTGELFF.

The chain carries TRBV28 and TRBJ1-2, with TRBD1 identical over 7 bases. The CDR3 is made up of 16 amino acids. Germline CDR1 and CDR2: MDHEN and SYDVKM. Trimming at V came to 8 bases and at J to 6 bases, leaving 18 bases not matched to a gene. This CDR3 reads CASGPFKGTVYDGYTF. The CDR3 DNA reads as TGTGCCAGCGGACCATTTAAGGGGACAGTTTACGATGGCTACACCTTC.

The chain employs TRBV28 and TRBJ1-3; no firm D call. Germline CDR1 is MDHEN and CDR2 is SYDVKM. The V gene lost 6 bases and the J gene lost 3 bases, with 15 bases spanning the gap. The CDR3 runs 15 residues. In DNA form, the CDR3 reads TGTGCCAGCAGCTTGACCCGACGGGGTGGAAACACCATATATTTT. As protein: CASSLTRRGGNTIYF.

This chain connects TRBV7-9 to TRBJ2-1, with D possibly TRBD2 on 6 matching bases. Trimming removed 3 bases at V and 5 bases at J, with 14 bases between. The CDR3 extends over 15 amino acids. The germline V gene encodes CDR1 SEHNR and CDR2 FQNEAQ (reference sequence). CDR3 amino acids: CASSFTRERNNEQFF. The CDR3 nucleotides read TGTGCCAGCAGCTTTACCCGGGAGCGGAACAATGAGCAGTTCTTC.

The V call is TRBV7-2, the J call TRBJ2-1; tentatively, D is TRBD2 (7 bases). The germline V and J ends were trimmed by 5 bases and 5 bases, with 16 bases remaining between them. Germline V gene data show CDR1 as SGHTA and CDR2 as FQGNSA. The length of the CDR3 is 15 residues. CDR3 in amino acids: CASSLTGGANNEQFF. CDR3 coding DNA: TGTGCCAGCAGCCTGACGGGGGGCGCGAACAATGAGCAGTTCTTC.

The V gene is TRBV27, the J gene TRBJ2-6; D is unresolved. Germline CDR1 MNHEY, CDR2 SMNVEV (reference sequence). The CDR3 has 12 amino acids. Trimming took off 8 bases at V and 1 base at J, with 3 bases between the two ends. The CDR3 sequence is CASGSGANVLTF. The DNA of the CDR3 is TGTGCCAGCGGGTCTGGGGCCAACGTCCTGACTTTC.

In regard to this clone: The sample contains more than one DNA sequence encoding this CDR3. This CDR3 reads CARRAGANVLTF. The CDR3 DNA is TGCGCCAGGAGGGCTGGGGCCAACGTCCTGACTTTC. The V call is TRBV5-1, the J call TRBJ2-6; tentatively, D is TRBD2 (5 bases). The germline V gene has CDR1 SGHRS and CDR2 YFSETQ. The germline V and J ends were trimmed by 8 bases and 2 bases, with 5 bases remaining between them. This CDR3 spans 12 amino acids.